The rows below give T cell receptor beta chains drawn from one sample of a study of shared clonotypes between healthy human individuals. Only in-frame clones appear in the TCRdb table, and some are missing; sequencing was by immunoSEQ multiplex PCR. The data contain hundreds of thousands of clones, around 78% of them singletons. Sequenced material: PBMCs. The receptor source for this set is a woman in her forties in good health. Some clones in this sample may be carry-over from other donors' samples. Both conserved end residues are part of each CDR3. Fields, in order: D gene, V gene, J gene, clone size, CDR3 DNA, CDR3 protein. A D gene is named only where the DNA matches it firmly. Expanded clones get a size class; other rows say once, few or many, or leave the size out.

.	TRBV5-1	TRBJ2-2	.	TGCGCCAGCTCTGGACGCGAGGGCGGGGAGCTGTTTTTT	CASSGREGGELFF
.	TRBV5-1	TRBJ1-3	.	TGCGCCAGCAGCTTGTTCCCAGGGGTTGGAAACACCATATATTTT	CASSLFPGVGNTIYF
TRBD2	TRBV5-1	TRBJ2-5	once	TGCGCCAGCAGCGGGTCTAGCGGGAGTTGGGAGACCCAGTACTTC	CASSGSSGSWETQYF
TRBD1	TRBV19	TRBJ1-1	.	TGTGCCAGTACCCGACAGGGGCTGAACACTGAAGCTTTCTTT	CASTRQGLNTEAFF
TRBD1	TRBV7-2	TRBJ2-7	.	TGTGCCAGCAGCCGGGGACAGGCATCCTACGAGCAGTACTTC	CASSRGQASYEQYF
TRBD2	TRBV30	TRBJ2-2	once	TGTGCCTGGAAGTCTAGCGGTCCCGGGGAGCTGTTTTTT	CAWKSSGPGELFF
.	TRBV7-2	TRBJ1-5	.	TGTGCCAGCAGCTTAGAAATGGCGGAGATTAGCAATCAGCCCCAGCATTTT	CASSLEMAEISNQPQHF
TRBD1	TRBV19	TRBJ2-1	.	TGTGCCAGTAGTACAACAGGGGATGAGCAGTTCTTC	CASSTTGDEQFF
.	TRBV10-3	TRBJ1-1	.	TGTGCCATCAGTGCGGGCAGGGAGCCGGAAGCTTTCTTT	CAISAGREPEAFF
TRBD2	TRBV28	TRBJ2-7	once	TGTGCCAGCAGTTCAGGACTAGCGGGAGACGAGCAGTACTTC	CASSSGLAGDEQYF
TRBD1	TRBV4-1	TRBJ1-4	once	TGCGCCAGCAGCCAAGATAACGACAGGGGGCAAGGTAATGAAAAACTGTTTTTT	CASSQDNDRGQGNEKLFF
.	TRBV7-3	TRBJ2-1	.	TGTGCCAGCAGCTCAAAAGGGACATCCTACAATGAGCAGTTCTTC	CASSSKGTSYNEQFF